These 7 T cell receptor beta chains were sequenced from one sample in a study of T cells in Graves' hyperthyroidism and ophthalmopathy. RNA transcripts provided the source from which TCR beta CDR3 regions were amplified. Using the HTBI primer set, a first-round RT-PCR was run on the TCR CDR3. TCRdb itself ran the multiplex PCR reads through MiXCR, one entry per CDR3 protein. The sample consists of 190,000 or so distinct CDR3 sequences, approximately 16% of them appearing once. Material: blood. The receptors come from a man between 40 and 49 years old with Graves' hyperthyroidism.

The chain joins TRBV5-1 to TRBJ2-7, with 8 bases that match TRBD1. This CDR3 region has 15 residues. CDR1 is SGHRS, CDR2 YFSETQ, per germline. The V and J ends lost 1 base and 0 bases, in that order; junction bases with no gene match: 3. The CDR3 DNA sequence: TGCGCCAGCAGCTTGTCAGGGGGCGACTCCTACGAGCAGTACTTC. Amino acid sequence: CASSLSGGDSYEQYF.

This clonotype was detected only a few times. The chain uses TRBV20-1 and TRBJ1-4, with TRBD1 matching over 9 bases. The germline V gene has CDR1 DFQATT and CDR2 SNEGSKA (reference sequence). The V gene end was trimmed by 4 bases and the J gene end by 3 bases; junction bases not matched to a gene: 9. This CDR3 is 16 amino acids long. CDR3 in amino acids: CSATADRGSSNEKLFF. The CDR3 DNA follows: TGCAGTGCTACGGCGGACAGGGGATCTTCTAATGAAAAACTGTTTTTT.

Many counts were recorded for this clonotype. The chain uses TRBV5-1 and TRBJ2-3; D not resolved. The V and J ends lost 0 bases and 2 bases respectively, with 7 bases between them. This CDR3 has 14 residues. The germline CDR1 and CDR2 sequences are SGHRS and YFSETQ. CDR3 DNA: TGCGCCAGCAGCTTGGGAAGGGTCACAGATACGCAGTATTTT. This translates into CASSLGRVTDTQYF. Together with reference TRBV5-1 and TRBJ2-3, the CDR3 gives the full variable domain: KAGVTQTPRYLIKTRGQQVTLSCSPISGHRSVSWYQQTPGQGLQFLFEYFSETQRNKGNFPGRFSGRQFSNSRSEMNVSTLELGDSALYLCASSLGRVTDTQYFGPGTRLTVL.

This clonotype was picked up many times. This chain connects TRBV11-2 to TRBJ2-3; 13 bases match TRBD2. This CDR3 spans 17 amino acids. Germline-derived CDR1 and CDR2 are SGHAT and FQNNGV. The trim removed 2 bases at V and 1 base at J, leaving 3 bases unmatched. The CDR3 sequence is CASSLTGLAGGTDTQYF. As DNA, the CDR3 is TGTGCCAGCAGCTTAACCGGACTAGCGGGGGGCACAGATACGCAGTATTTT.

This clonotype was seen ten or more times. The chain employs TRBV30 and TRBJ2-2; 9 bases align to TRBD2. The CDR3 is 15 residues long. Germline V gene sequence: CDR1 GTSNPN, CDR2 SVGIG (reference sequence). V lost 1 base to trimming and J lost 3 bases; unmatched junction nucleotides: 3. The CDR3 DNA is TGTGCCTGGAGTGGAGCGGGGGGCTACACCGGGGAGCTGTTTTTT. This codes for CAWSGAGGYTGELFF. The full variable domain, rest sourced from reference TRBV30 and TRBJ2-2, is SQTIHQWPATLVQPVGSPLSLECTVEGTSNPNLYWYRQAAGRGLQLLFYSVGIGQISSEVPQNLSASRPQDRQFILSSKKLLLSDSGFYLCAWSGAGGYTGELFFGEGSRLTVL.

This clonotype has a handful of counts. The V call is TRBV20-1, the J call TRBJ2-7; TRBD2 matches at 8 bases. CDR3 size: 16 residues. V trimming: 0 bases; J trimming: 5 bases; junction bases outside the gene matches: 12. Germline assignment: CDR1 DFQATT and CDR2 SNEGSKA (reference sequence). The CDR3 DNA reads as TGCAGTGCTAGAGATCTTGGGACTAGTAGTTTCCACGAGCAGTACTTC. Translated: CSARDLGTSSFHEQYF.

V gene TRBV9 combines with J gene TRBJ1-1; TRBD1 aligns across 7 bases. Germline V gene sequence: CDR1 SGDLS, CDR2 YYNGEE. CDR3 length equals 14 residues. Germline trimming cut 3 bases from V and 4 bases from J; bases unmatched to any gene: 6. The CDR3 sequence is CASSAQGVGTEAFF. The DNA of the CDR3 is TGTGCCAGCAGCGCCCAGGGGGTTGGCACTGAAGCTTTCTTT.